This passage covers 29 T cell receptor beta chains from one sample sequenced in a study of T cell clonality in common variable immunodeficiency. Only in-frame clones appear in the TCRdb table, and some are missing; sequencing was by immunoSEQ multiplex PCR. The repertoire consists of some 32,000 clones, none detected only once. The sequenced sample was peripheral blood mononuclear cells. All receptors derive from a person between 18 and 75 years old in good health.

This clone turned up a few times. With the read ending 3 residues before the CDR3 end, the germline J gene is used to fill in that end. V usage is TRBV7-9 and J usage is TRBJ2-5; 7 bases align to TRBD1. Germline V gene lookup returns CDR1 SEHNR and CDR2 FQNEAQ (reference sequence). The junction had 8 bases not matched to a gene; V was cut back by 5 bases and J by 2 bases. The CDR3 is 15 amino acids. This CDR3 is CASSPLGGSQETQYF. Partial CDR3 DNA: TGTGCCAGCAGCCCCCTAGGGGGCAGTCAAGAGACC. Supplemented by reference TRBV7-9 and TRBJ2-5, the full variable domain reads DTGVSQNPRHKITKRGQNVTFRCDPISEHNRLYWYRQTLGQGPEFLTYFQNEAQLEKSRLLSDRFSAERPKGSFSTLEIQRTEQGDSAMYLCASSPLGGSQETQYFGPGTRLLVL.

This clone has a handful of counts. Read data end 3 residues before the CDR3 end; the end is taken from the germline J gene. The chain couples TRBV7-8 to TRBJ1-4; the D gene is possibly TRBD1 (6 bases). Trimming left V 5 bases short and J 3 bases short, with 13 bases between. The germline V gene has CDR1 SGHVS and CDR2 FQNEAQ. The CDR3 sequence is 15 residues long. The CDR3: CASSPYRVANEKLFF. The part of the CDR3 DNA that was read is TGTGCCAGCAGCCCATACAGGGTAGCTAATGAAAAA.

This clone was detected many times. The read halts 3 residues ahead of the CDR3 end, with the missing end drawn from the germline J gene. The chain is built from TRBV20-1 and TRBJ2-3, with 10 bases matching TRBD2. The V segment lost 5 bases and the J segment 2 bases; nucleotides outside the gene matches: 4. This CDR3 contains 14 residues. Germline CDR1 is DFQATT and CDR2 is SNEGSKA (reference sequence). The part of the CDR3 DNA that was read is TGCAGTGCTTTAGCGGGAGGATCCACAGATACG. Translation: CSALAGGSTDT. The full CDR3 reads CSALAGGSTDTQYF.

There are many counts of this clone. The CDR3 spells CSASPRVMTDTQYF. The CDR3 bases that were read are TGCAGTGCTAGTCCCAGGGTGATGACAGATACG. The rearrangement joins TRBV20-1 to TRBJ2-3, with D perhaps TRBD1 (5 bases). The sequence runs out 3 residues before the end of the CDR3; the remainder is reconstructed from the germline J gene. Germline values: CDR1 DFQATT, CDR2 SNEGSKA (reference sequence). There are 14 residues in the CDR3. The V end lost 3 bases, the J end lost 3 bases, and 13 bases lay between the germline ends.

Ten or more counts support this clone. The DNA ends 3 residues before the CDR3 does, and the rest of the CDR3 is filled in from the germline J gene. This chain joins TRBV6-4 and TRBJ2-3; the D is unclear. CDR1 is MRHNA, CDR2 SNTAGT, per germline. The CDR3 is 13 amino acids. The V and J ends lost 2 bases and 1 base respectively, with 4 bases between them. CDR3 sequence reads: CASSDRGTDTQYF. CDR3 DNA (partial): TGTGCCAGCAGTGACAGGGGCACAGATACG.

The table lists this clone with many counts. From the germline J gene comes the end of the CDR3, since the read stops 3 residues before it. The rearrangement links TRBV2 to TRBJ2-3; D gene unclear. The germline V gene has CDR1 SNHLY and CDR2 FYNNEI. Between the trimmed V and J ends, which lost 6 bases and 3 bases, there was a span of 10 bases. The CDR3 consists of 13 residues. CDR3 DNA (partial): TGTGCCAGCAGCCTCAGAAATACAGATACG. It translates to CASSLRNTDT. The whole CDR3 protein is CASSLRNTDTQYF.

A remark on this clone: The CDR3 is cut off 3 residues early in the read; its end comes from the germline J gene. The gene calls are TRBV2 and TRBJ2-5, with a tentative D call TRBD2 (7 bases). The CDR3 is 15 amino acids. Trimming took off 7 bases at V and 5 bases at J, with 20 bases between the two ends. The V gene's germline CDR1 is SNHLY and CDR2 FYNNEI. The covered CDR3 bases are TGTGCCAGCACCTCAGGAGGGGGGGCCCGGGAGACC. Its protein product is CASTSGGGARET. The CDR3 as a whole reads CASTSGGGARETQYF.

This clone was seen repeatedly, ten times or more. The read falls 3 residues short of the CDR3 end, and the missing part is taken from the germline J gene. The chain couples TRBV5-8 to TRBJ1-2; the D gene is possibly TRBD1 (6 bases). In germline, CDR1 is SGHTS, CDR2 YDEGEE. The CDR3 covers 13 residues. V was trimmed by 4 bases and J by 7 bases, leaving 14 bases between them. The CDR3 loop is CASSRDNDGGYTF. The CDR3 DNA, read in part, is TGTGCCAGCAGCCGGGACAACGACGGTGGC.

Only a few counts were recorded for this clone. Read coverage stops 3 residues before the CDR3 terminus; the germline J gene supplies the remainder. The chain couples TRBV19 to TRBJ2-7, with TRBD2 identical over 12 bases. CDR3 length: 16 amino acids. Germline V gene data show CDR1 as LNHDA and CDR2 as SQIVND (reference sequence). Trimming removed 5 bases from V and 6 bases from J; junction bases left unmatched: 11. The covered CDR3 bases are TGTGCCAGTAGTGTCCGACTAGCGGGAGAGTCGATCGAG. Amino acids: CASSVRLAGESIE. In full, the CDR3 reads CASSVRLAGESIEQYF.

This clone has a handful of counts. From the germline J gene comes the end of the CDR3, since the read stops 3 residues before it. The chain combines TRBV20-1 with TRBJ2-7; tentative D call: TRBD2 (6 bases). This CDR3 region has 15 residues. V was clipped by 5 bases and J by 5 bases, with 22 bases between them. From germline, CDR1 is DFQATT and CDR2 SNEGSKA (reference sequence). The CDR3 sequence is CSASPMGLSPNEQYF. The CDR3 DNA, read in part, is TGCAGTGCTTCGCCGATGGGACTCTCCCCTAACGAG.

This clone has ten or more counts. The read gets to within 3 residues of the CDR3 end, and the germline J gene fills in the rest. The V gene is TRBV19, the J gene TRBJ2-7, with D uncertain. Germline V gives CDR1 LNHDA, CDR2 SQIVND (reference sequence). V was cut by 5 bases and J by 3 bases, with 14 bases left in between. This CDR3 region has 14 residues. The CDR3 bases that were read are TGTGCCAGTAGTCCGCAGAGTACCTTCTACGAG. It is translated as CASSPQSTFYE. The full CDR3 is CASSPQSTFYEQYF.

As for this clone: Read coverage stops 3 residues before the CDR3 terminus; the germline J gene supplies the remainder. The rearrangement links TRBV11-3 to TRBJ2-5, with D hard to call. Germline V gene sequence: CDR1 SGHNT, CDR2 YENEEA. The CDR3 contains 12 residues. The V gene lost 5 bases and the J gene lost 5 bases, with 9 bases spanning the gap. CDR3 sequence reads: CASSPSGETQYF. The sequenced part of the CDR3 DNA is TGTGCCAGCAGCCCTTCCGGGGAGACC.

This clone has a count of ten or more. The CDR3 end lies 3 residues beyond the end of the read and is filled in from the germline J gene. The rearrangement links TRBV20-1 to TRBJ2-3; 10 bases match TRBD1. This CDR3 is built from 17 residues. Germline CDR1 DFQATT, CDR2 SNEGSKA (reference sequence). V was pared by 1 base and J by 4 bases, with 11 bases of the junction left unmatched. The covered CDR3 bases are TGCAGTGCTAGAGTTGGACCGGGACAGGGGTCCCCAGATACG. This encodes CSARVGPGQGSPDT. The entire CDR3 protein is CSARVGPGQGSPDTQYF.

This clone occurred many times. The read halts 3 residues ahead of the CDR3 end, with the missing end drawn from the germline J gene. The chain carries TRBV5-1 and TRBJ2-2; 7 bases line up with TRBD1. The CDR3 runs 18 residues. Germline V gives CDR1 SGHRS, CDR2 YFSETQ. Partial CDR3 DNA: TGCGCCAGCAGCCAGAAACGGGACAGTTTCTCAACTAATGAAAAG. Translation: CASSQKRDSFSTNEK. The full CDR3 sequence reads CASSQKRDSFSTNEKLFF. The variable domain in full, completed from reference TRBV5-1 and TRBJ2-2, reads KAGVTQTPRYLIKTRGQQVTLSCSPISGHRSVSWYQQTPGQGLQFLFEYFSETQRNKGNFPGRFSGRQFSNSRSEMNVSTLELGDSALYLCASSQKRDSFSTNEKLFFGEGSRLTVL.

This clone occurred many times. Read data end 3 residues before the CDR3 end; the end is taken from the germline J gene. The V call is TRBV30, the J call TRBJ2-1, with TRBD2 identical over 9 bases. The CDR3 sequence is 19 residues long. The germline CDR1 and CDR2 sequences are GTSNPN and SVGIG (reference sequence). J lost 5 bases, V lost 3 bases, and 20 bases had no gene match. The CDR3 spells CAWRDIGREGRGSDNEQFF. The part of the CDR3 DNA that was read is TGTGCCTGGAGGGATATCGGGCGGGAGGGCCGCGGGTCAGACAATGAG.

The sample holds many counts of this clone. The read falls 3 residues short of the CDR3 end, and the missing part is taken from the germline J gene. The V call is TRBV5-1, the J call TRBJ2-5; D unresolved. Germline-derived CDR1 and CDR2 are SGHRS and YFSETQ. Between the trimmed V and J ends, which lost 7 bases and 2 bases, there was a span of 6 bases. This CDR3 comprises 11 residues. The CDR3 loop is CASSRQETQYF. Partial CDR3 DNA: TGCGCCAGCTCTCGGCAAGAGACC.

This clone has at least ten counts. Sequencing ends 3 residues short of the CDR3 end; the germline J gene provides the rest. This chain links TRBV6-4 with TRBJ2-2; perhaps TRBD2 as D (5 bases). Per the germline V gene, CDR1 is MRHNA and CDR2 is SNTAGT. This CDR3 comprises 14 residues. The germline V and J ends were trimmed by 3 bases and 3 bases, with 8 bases remaining between them. CDR3 sequence: CASSEDLYTGELFF. The CDR3 bases that were read are TGTGCCAGCAGTGAGGACTTGTACACCGGGGAG.

There are many counts of this clone. The read stops 3 residues short of the end of the CDR3; the missing end is completed from the germline J gene. J is TRBJ1-1 and V is TRBV30; D not certain. The ends were cut back, 0 bases at V and 7 bases at J, with 12 bases in the middle. Germline CDR1 reads GTSNPN; CDR2 reads SVGIG (reference sequence). CDR3 length: 13 amino acids. Partial CDR3 DNA: TGTGCCTGGAGTGTACGGGGTTTGGGTGAA. Translation gives CAWSVRGLGE. The whole CDR3 protein reads CAWSVRGLGEAFF.

The sample holds many counts of this clone. The read stops 3 residues short of the end of the CDR3; the missing end is completed from the germline J gene. The J gene is TRBJ1-2, the V gene TRBV5-6, with D unclear. Germline CDR1 and CDR2: SGHDT and YYEEEE. The CDR3 length is 13 residues. The germline V and J ends were trimmed by 3 bases and 2 bases, with 8 bases remaining between them. CDR3 bases read: TGTGCCAGCAGCTCATCAGAGAACTATGGC. It codes for CASSSSENYG. The CDR3 reads in full as CASSSSENYGYTF.

This clone was detected many times. The read halts 3 residues ahead of the CDR3 end, with the missing end drawn from the germline J gene. The chain links TRBV6-1 to TRBJ2-3, with D unclear. Germline CDR1 and CDR2: MNHNS and SASEGT. This CDR3 is 12 amino acids long. Trimming took 0 bases from V and 6 from J, leaving 4 bases between them. The CDR3 DNA, read in part, is TGTGCCAGCAGTGAAGCCGCGGATACG. Its translation: CASSEAADT. From start to end, the CDR3 is CASSEAADTQYF.

This clone was picked up many times. Read data end 3 residues before the CDR3 end; the end is taken from the germline J gene. J is TRBJ1-2 and V is TRBV7-6; possibly TRBD1 for D (6 bases). Germline CDR1 SGHVS, CDR2 FNYEAQ. The CDR3 is 14 residues long. CDR3: CASSPGTTSGGYTF. CDR3 DNA, as far as it was read: TGTGCCAGCAGCCCCGGGACAACCTCTGGGGGC. Using reference TRBV7-6 and TRBJ1-2 for the parts outside the CDR3, the full variable domain is GAGVSQSPRYKVTKRGQDVALRCDPISGHVSLYWYRQALGQGPEFLTYFNYEAQQDKSGLPNDRFSAERPEGSISTLTIQRTEQRDSAMYRCASSPGTTSGGYTFGSGTRLTVV.

At least ten counts were recorded for this clone. Read data end 3 residues before the CDR3 end; the end is taken from the germline J gene. This chain connects TRBV7-3 to TRBJ1-2; maybe TRBD1 (6 bases). Between the trimmed V and J ends, which lost 5 bases and 4 bases, there was a span of 17 bases. The germline V gene encodes CDR1 SGHTA and CDR2 FQGTGA. The CDR3 length is 15 residues. The CDR3: CASSPFRGPGYGYTF. The sequenced CDR3 bases are TGTGCCAGCAGCCCCTTCAGGGGACCGGGCTATGGC.

This clone has ten or more counts. With the read ending 3 residues before the CDR3 end, the germline J gene is used to fill in that end. Other DNA sequences in the same sample also yield this CDR3. The chain carries TRBV19 and TRBJ2-1; maybe TRBD2 (7 bases). Trimming removed 6 bases from V and 3 bases from J, with 9 bases in between. The CDR3 extends over 13 amino acids. Germline lookup yields CDR1 LNHDA and CDR2 SQIVND (reference sequence). CDR3 sequence: CASRRGGYNEQFF. The covered CDR3 bases are TGTGCCAGTAGAAGGGGGGGCTACAATGAG.

This clone was seen ten or more times. Read sequence stops 3 residues before the CDR3 end, and the germline J gene provides the missing end. This rearrangement joins TRBV4-1 to TRBJ1-1; D remains ambiguous. The CDR3 length is 14 residues. V was clipped by 4 bases and J by 5 bases, with 14 bases between them. Germline V gene data show CDR1 as MGHRA and CDR2 as YSYEKL. CDR3 loop: CASSPSGGETEAFF. Incomplete CDR3 DNA: TGCGCCAGCAGCCCCTCAGGCGGGGAGACTGAA.

At least ten counts were recorded for this clone. The read ends 3 residues before the CDR3 terminus; that terminus is restored from the germline J gene. V gene TRBV7-3 combines with J gene TRBJ2-2; TRBD2 matches at 12 bases. Looked up from germline, CDR1 is SGHTA and CDR2 is FQGTGA. V lost 3 bases and J lost 7; bases outside the gene matches: 3. The CDR3 sequence is 15 residues long. The CDR3 is CASSLTSGRSGELFF. The DNA read from the CDR3 is TGTGCCAGCAGCTTGACTAGCGGGAGAAGCGGGGAG. The variable domain in full, completed from reference TRBV7-3 and TRBJ2-2, reads GAGVSQTPSNKVTEKGKYVELRCDPISGHTALYWYRQSLGQGPEFLIYFQGTGAADDSGLPNDRFFAVRPEGSVSTLKIQRTERGDSAVYLCASSLTSGRSGELFFGEGSRLTVL.

The table lists this clone with many counts. The read finishes 3 residues shy of the CDR3 end, and the germline J gene is used to complete it. The rearrangement joins TRBV5-1 to TRBJ2-3, with unresolved D. Trimming pared 0 bases from V and 2 bases from J, leaving 7 bases between. CDR1 and CDR2 (germline): SGHRS, YFSETQ. The CDR3 has 14 residues. CDR3 sequence reads: CASSLAGYTDTQYF. The sequenced part of the CDR3 DNA is TGCGCCAGCAGCTTGGCGGGTTACACAGATACG.

This clone was recorded a few times. The read ends 3 residues before the CDR3 terminus; that terminus is restored from the germline J gene. This chain joins TRBV11-2 and TRBJ2-2; no clear D. Trimming pared 7 bases from V and 7 bases from J, leaving 10 bases between. The germline CDR1 and CDR2 sequences are SGHAT and FQNNGV. The CDR3 spans 12 residues. The CDR3 sequence is CASKHPGGELFF. The part of the CDR3 DNA that was read is TGTGCCAGCAAGCACCCAGGCGGGGAG.

This clone was seen many times. The read terminates 3 residues ahead of where the CDR3 ends, so the germline J gene completes it. The chain carries TRBV18 and TRBJ2-2; 7 nucleotides line up with TRBD1. Per germline, CDR1 KGHSH and CDR2 LQKENI. This CDR3 comprises 15 residues. The J segment lost 9 bases and the V segment lost 3 bases, leaving 10 bases of the junction unmatched. CDR3 in amino acids: CASSPSARQGWELFF. The sequenced part of the CDR3 DNA is TGTGCCAGCTCACCCTCGGCACGACAGGGCTGGGAG.

In the case of this clone: The read finishes 3 residues shy of the CDR3 end, and the germline J gene is used to complete it. The chain couples TRBV18 to TRBJ2-2; tentative D call: TRBD1 (5 bases). The CDR3 runs to 16 residues. The V gene's germline CDR1 is KGHSH and CDR2 LQKENI. Partial CDR3 DNA: TGTGCCAGCTCCGCTTCCGAAGGGGCTAAGGATTCACCG. Translation gives CASSASEGAKDSP. The entire CDR3 reads CASSASEGAKDSPLFF. The full variable domain, rest sourced from reference TRBV18 and TRBJ2-2, is NAGVMQNPRHLVRRRGQEARLRCSPMKGHSHVYWYRQLPEEGLKFMVYLQKENIIDESGMPKERFSAEFPKEGPSILRIQQVVRGDSAAYFCASSASEGAKDSPLFFGEGSRLTVL.